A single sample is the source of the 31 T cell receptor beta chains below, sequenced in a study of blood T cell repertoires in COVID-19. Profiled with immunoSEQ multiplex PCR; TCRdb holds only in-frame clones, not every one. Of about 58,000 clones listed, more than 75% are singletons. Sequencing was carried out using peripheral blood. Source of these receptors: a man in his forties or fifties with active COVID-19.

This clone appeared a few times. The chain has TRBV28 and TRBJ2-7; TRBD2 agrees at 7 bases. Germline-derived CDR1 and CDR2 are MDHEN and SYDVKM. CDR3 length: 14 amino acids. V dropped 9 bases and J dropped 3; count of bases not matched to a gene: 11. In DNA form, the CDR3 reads TGTGCCAGACGGGGAGGGCGACTCAACTACGAGCAGTACTTC. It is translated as CARRGGRLNYEQYF.

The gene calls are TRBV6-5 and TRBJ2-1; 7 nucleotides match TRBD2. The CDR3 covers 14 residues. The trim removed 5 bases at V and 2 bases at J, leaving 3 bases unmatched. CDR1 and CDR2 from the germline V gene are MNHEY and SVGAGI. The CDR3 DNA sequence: TGTGCCAGCAGTAAGGGACTAACCTACAATGAGCAGTTCTTC. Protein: CASSKGLTYNEQFF.

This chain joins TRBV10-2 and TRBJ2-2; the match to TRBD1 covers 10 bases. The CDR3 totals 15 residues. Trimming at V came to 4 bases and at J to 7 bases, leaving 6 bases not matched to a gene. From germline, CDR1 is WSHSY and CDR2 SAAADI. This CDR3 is CASSGQGARFGELFF. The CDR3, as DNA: TGCGCCAGCAGTGGACAGGGGGCGCGGTTCGGGGAGCTGTTTTTT.

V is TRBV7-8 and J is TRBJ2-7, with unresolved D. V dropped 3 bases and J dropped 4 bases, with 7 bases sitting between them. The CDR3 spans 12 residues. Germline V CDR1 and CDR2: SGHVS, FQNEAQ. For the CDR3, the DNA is TGTGCCAGCAGCTTTAACCTATACGAGCAGTACTTC. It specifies CASSFNLYEQYF.

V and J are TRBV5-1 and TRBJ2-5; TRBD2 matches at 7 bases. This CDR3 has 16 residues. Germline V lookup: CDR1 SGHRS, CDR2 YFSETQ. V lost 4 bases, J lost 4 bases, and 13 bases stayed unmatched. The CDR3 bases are TGCGCCAGCAGCCTTGGGGGGGTGCAAGGACTAGAGACCCAGTACTTC. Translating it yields CASSLGGVQGLETQYF.

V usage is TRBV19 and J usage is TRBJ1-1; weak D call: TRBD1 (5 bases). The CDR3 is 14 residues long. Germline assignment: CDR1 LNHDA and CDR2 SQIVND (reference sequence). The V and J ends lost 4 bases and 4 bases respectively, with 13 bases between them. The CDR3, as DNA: TGTGCCAGTAGTAACCCAGGGAGGAGCACTGAAGCTTTCTTT. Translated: CASSNPGRSTEAFF.

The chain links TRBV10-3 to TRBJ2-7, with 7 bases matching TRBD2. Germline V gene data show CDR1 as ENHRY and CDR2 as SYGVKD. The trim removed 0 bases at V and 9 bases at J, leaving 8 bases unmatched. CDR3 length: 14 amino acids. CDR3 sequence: CAISESGGSLGQYF. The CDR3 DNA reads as TGTGCCATCAGTGAGTCAGGCGGGAGTTTGGGGCAGTACTTC.

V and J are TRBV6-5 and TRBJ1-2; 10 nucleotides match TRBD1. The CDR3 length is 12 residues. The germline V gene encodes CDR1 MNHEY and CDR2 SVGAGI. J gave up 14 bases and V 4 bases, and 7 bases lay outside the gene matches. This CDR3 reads CASSSTGGVRTF. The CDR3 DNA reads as TGTGCCAGCAGTTCGACAGGGGGCGTACGGACCTTC.

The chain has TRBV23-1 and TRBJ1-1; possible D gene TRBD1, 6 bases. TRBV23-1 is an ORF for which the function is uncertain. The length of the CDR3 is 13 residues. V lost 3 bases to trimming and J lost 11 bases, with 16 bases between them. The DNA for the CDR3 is TGCGCCAGCAGTCACAGACACAGGGTAGAGGCTTTCTTT. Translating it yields CASSHRHRVEAFF.

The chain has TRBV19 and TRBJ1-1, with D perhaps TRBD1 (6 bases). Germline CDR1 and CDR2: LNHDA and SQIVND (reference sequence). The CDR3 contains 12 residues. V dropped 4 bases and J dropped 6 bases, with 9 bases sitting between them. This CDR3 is CASSTAGAEAFF. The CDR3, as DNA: TGTGCCAGTAGTACCGCAGGGGCTGAAGCTTTCTTT.

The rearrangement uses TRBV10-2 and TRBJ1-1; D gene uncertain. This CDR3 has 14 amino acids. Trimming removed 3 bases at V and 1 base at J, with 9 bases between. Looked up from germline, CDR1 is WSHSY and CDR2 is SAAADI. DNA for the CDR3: TGCGCCAGCAGTGATATACTAGCGAACACTGAAGCTTTCTTT. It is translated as CASSDILANTEAFF.

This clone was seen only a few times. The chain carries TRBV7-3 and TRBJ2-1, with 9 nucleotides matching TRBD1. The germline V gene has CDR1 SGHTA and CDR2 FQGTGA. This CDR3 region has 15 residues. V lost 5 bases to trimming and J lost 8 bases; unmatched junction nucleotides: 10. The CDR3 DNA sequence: TGTGCCAGCAGCCTGGACAGGGGTTTGTTCGATGAGCAGTTCTTC. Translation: CASSLDRGLFDEQFF.

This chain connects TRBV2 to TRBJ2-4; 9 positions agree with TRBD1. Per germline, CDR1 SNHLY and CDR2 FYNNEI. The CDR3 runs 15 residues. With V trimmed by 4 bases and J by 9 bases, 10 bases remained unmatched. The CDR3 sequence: CASSAGTGYGGIQYF. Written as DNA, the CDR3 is TGTGCCAGCAGTGCCGGGACAGGGTATGGGGGCATTCAGTACTTC.

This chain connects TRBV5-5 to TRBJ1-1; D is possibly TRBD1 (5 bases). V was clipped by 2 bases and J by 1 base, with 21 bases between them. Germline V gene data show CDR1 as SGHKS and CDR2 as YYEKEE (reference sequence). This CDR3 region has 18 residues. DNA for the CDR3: TGTGCCAGCAGCTTCGATTGGGTGAAGGGGCGGACGAACACTGAAGCTTTCTTT. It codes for CASSFDWVKGRTNTEAFF.

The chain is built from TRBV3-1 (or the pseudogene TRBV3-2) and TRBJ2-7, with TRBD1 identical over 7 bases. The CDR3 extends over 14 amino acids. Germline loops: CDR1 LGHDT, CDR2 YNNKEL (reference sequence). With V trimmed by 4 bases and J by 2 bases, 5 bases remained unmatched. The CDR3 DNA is TGTGCCAGCAGCCCGACAGGGAACCCCTACGAGCAGTACTTC. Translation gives CASSPTGNPYEQYF.

CDR3 amino acids: CASSTSTGFPVYTF. For the CDR3, the DNA is TGTGCCAGCAGCACGTCGACAGGGTTCCCAGTCTACACCTTC. The chain is built from TRBV11-2 and TRBJ1-2; 7 bases line up with TRBD1. Germline CDR1 and CDR2: SGHAT and FQNNGV. This CDR3 is 14 amino acids long. The J segment lost 10 bases and the V segment lost 5 bases, leaving 13 bases of the junction unmatched.

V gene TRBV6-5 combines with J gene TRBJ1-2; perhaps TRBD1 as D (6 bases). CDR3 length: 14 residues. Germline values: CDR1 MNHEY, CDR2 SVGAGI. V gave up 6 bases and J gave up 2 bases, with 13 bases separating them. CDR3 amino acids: CASRQGNWNYGYTF. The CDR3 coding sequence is TGTGCCAGCAGACAGGGAAATTGGAACTATGGCTACACCTTC.

The CDR3 region has the DNA TGTGCCAGCAGTTTCCCGGGACAGGGCAAAAACATTCAGTACTTC. Encoded protein: CASSFPGQGKNIQYF. The chain employs TRBV28 and TRBJ2-4; 9 bases align to TRBD1. The germline V gene encodes CDR1 MDHEN and CDR2 SYDVKM. The CDR3 has 15 residues. V was clipped by 3 bases and J by 3 bases; unmatched bases: 3.

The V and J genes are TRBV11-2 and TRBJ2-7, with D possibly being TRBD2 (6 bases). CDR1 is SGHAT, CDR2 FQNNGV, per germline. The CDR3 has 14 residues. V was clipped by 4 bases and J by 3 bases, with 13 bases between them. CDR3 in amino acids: CASSSEWGVYEQYF. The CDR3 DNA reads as TGTGCCAGCAGCTCAGAATGGGGGGTCTACGAGCAGTACTTC.

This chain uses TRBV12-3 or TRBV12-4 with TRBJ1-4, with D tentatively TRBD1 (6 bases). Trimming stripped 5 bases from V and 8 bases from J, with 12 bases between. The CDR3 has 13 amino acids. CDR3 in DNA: TGTGCCAGCAGTACAGGGAGTCGGGAAAAACTGTTTTTT. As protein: CASSTGSREKLFF.

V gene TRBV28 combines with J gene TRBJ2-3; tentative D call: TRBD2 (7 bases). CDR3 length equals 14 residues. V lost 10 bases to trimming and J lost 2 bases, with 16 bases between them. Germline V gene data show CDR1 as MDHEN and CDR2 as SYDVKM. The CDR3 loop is CATLPAGATDTQYF. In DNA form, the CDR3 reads TGTGCCACCCTCCCTGCGGGGGCCACAGATACGCAGTATTTT.

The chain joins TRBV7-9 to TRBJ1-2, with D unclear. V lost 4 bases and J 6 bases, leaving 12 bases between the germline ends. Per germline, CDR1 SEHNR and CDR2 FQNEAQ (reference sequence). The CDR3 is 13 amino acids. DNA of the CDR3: TGTGCCAGCAGCTACGGGAGTCGTGATGGCTACACCTTC. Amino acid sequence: CASSYGSRDGYTF.

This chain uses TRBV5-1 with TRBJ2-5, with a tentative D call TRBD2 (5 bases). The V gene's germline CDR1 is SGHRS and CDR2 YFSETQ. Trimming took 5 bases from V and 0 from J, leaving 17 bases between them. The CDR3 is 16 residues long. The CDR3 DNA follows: TGCGCCAGCAGTCCGTCCCGGGGAACGTACCAAGAGACCCAGTACTTC. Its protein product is CASSPSRGTYQETQYF.

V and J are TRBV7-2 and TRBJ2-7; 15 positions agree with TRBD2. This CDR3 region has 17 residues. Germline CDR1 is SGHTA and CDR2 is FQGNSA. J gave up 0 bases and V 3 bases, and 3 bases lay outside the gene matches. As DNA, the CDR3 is TGTGCCAGCAGCTTCGGACTAGCGGGGGGGAGCTCCTACGAGCAGTACTTC. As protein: CASSFGLAGGSSYEQYF.

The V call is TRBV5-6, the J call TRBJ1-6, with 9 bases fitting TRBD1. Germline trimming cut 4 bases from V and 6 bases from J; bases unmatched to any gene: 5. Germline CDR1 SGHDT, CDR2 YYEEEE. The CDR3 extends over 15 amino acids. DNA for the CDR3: TGTGCCAGCAGCCCGGACAGGGGCTTTAATTCACCCCTCCACTTT. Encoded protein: CASSPDRGFNSPLHF.

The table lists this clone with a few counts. The chain's CDR3 is CASSLTIRGRNEKLFF. The DNA of the CDR3 is TGTGCCAGCAGTTTGACCATCAGGGGGCGTAATGAAAAACTGTTTTTT. J is TRBJ1-4 and V is TRBV27; 8 positions match TRBD1. J lost 4 bases, V lost 3 bases, and 7 bases had no gene match. The CDR3 has 16 residues. The germline gives CDR1 MNHEY, CDR2 SMNVEV (reference sequence).

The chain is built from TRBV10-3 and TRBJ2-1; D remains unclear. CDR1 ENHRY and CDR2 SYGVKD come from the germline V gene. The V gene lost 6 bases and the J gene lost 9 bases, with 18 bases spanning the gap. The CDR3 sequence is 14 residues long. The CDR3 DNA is TGTGCCATCAGGGCCCTAGAGGTTAGTACTGAGCAGTTCTTC. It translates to CAIRALEVSTEQFF.

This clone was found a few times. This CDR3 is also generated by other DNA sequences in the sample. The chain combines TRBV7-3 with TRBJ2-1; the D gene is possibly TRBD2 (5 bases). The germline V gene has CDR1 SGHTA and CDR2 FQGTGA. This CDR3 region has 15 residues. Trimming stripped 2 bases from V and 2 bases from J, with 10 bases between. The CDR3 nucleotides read TGTGCCAGCAGCTTAGCGGGTGGAACCTACAATGAGCAGTTCTTC. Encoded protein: CASSLAGGTYNEQFF.

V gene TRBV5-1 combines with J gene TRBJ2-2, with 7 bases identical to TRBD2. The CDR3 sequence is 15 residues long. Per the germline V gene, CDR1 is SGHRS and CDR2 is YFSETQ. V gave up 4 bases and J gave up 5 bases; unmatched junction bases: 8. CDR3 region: CASSPGRAETGELFF. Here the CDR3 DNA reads TGCGCCAGCAGCCCTGGGAGGGCCGAGACCGGGGAGCTGTTTTTT.

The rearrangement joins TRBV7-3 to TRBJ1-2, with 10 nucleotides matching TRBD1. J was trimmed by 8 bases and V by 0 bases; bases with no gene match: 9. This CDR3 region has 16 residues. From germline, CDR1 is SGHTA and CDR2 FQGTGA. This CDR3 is CASSLTGTGTGEGYTF. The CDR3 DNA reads TGTGCCAGCAGCTTAACGGGGACCGGGACAGGGGAAGGCTACACCTTC.

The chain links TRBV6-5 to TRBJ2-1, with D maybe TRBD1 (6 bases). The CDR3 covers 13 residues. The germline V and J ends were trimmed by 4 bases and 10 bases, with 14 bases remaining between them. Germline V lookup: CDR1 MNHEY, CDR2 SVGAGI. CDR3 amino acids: CASSFVLQGEQFF. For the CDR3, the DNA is TGTGCCAGCAGTTTCGTCCTCCAGGGGGAGCAGTTCTTC.